The 30 T cell receptor beta chains in this list originate from one sample, sequenced in a study of T cell responses to AZD1222 COVID-19 vaccine. Using immunoSEQ multiplex PCR, the repertoire was profiled, and TCRdb retains in-frame clones only, with some absent. The sample has 130,000 or so clones, about 88% seen once. The source material was peripheral blood, sampled on day 0 of AZD1222 vaccination. These receptors were obtained from an adult in good health.

This sequence joins TRBV20-1 and TRBJ2-1, with 7 bases lining up with TRBD1. Unmatched junction bases numbered 11, after V lost 3 bases and J lost 6 bases. CDR3 size: 15 residues. CDR1 and CDR2 from the germline V gene are DFQATT and SNEGSKA (reference sequence). CDR3: CSASGDRERVNEQFF. The CDR3 coding sequence is TGCAGTGCTAGTGGGGACAGAGAAAGAGTCAATGAGCAGTTCTTC.

This clone was recorded once. The V and J genes are TRBV7-6 and TRBJ2-3; D is possibly TRBD2 (6 bases). The germline V gene encodes CDR1 SGHVS and CDR2 FNYEAQ. Between the trimmed V and J ends, which lost 2 bases and 3 bases, there was a span of 15 bases. The CDR3 extends over 16 amino acids. The CDR3 bases are TGTGCCAGCAGCTTACTACCCGGGAGCGGAACAGATACGCAGTATTTT. This gives the protein CASSLLPGSGTDTQYF.

This chain connects TRBV6-5 to TRBJ2-1; possibly TRBD2 for D (5 bases). The ends were cut back, 8 bases at V and 7 bases at J, with 12 bases in the middle. The CDR3 sequence is 12 residues long. Germline V gene data show CDR1 as MNHEY and CDR2 as SVGAGI. The CDR3 spells CASRLATNEQFF. The CDR3, as DNA: TGTGCCAGCCGGCTAGCAACGAATGAGCAGTTCTTC.

This rearrangement joins TRBV6-5 to TRBJ2-7; TRBD1 matches at 9 bases. This CDR3 contains 14 residues. The germline gives CDR1 MNHEY, CDR2 SVGAGI. Trimming took 8 bases from V and 0 from J; bases not matched to a gene: 5. In DNA form, the CDR3 reads TGTGCCAGCCTGGGACAGGGTAGCTCCTACGAGCAGTACTTC. Protein product: CASLGQGSSYEQYF.

The V gene is TRBV27, the J gene TRBJ1-1, with D unclear. The CDR3 is made up of 15 amino acids. From germline, CDR1 is MNHEY and CDR2 SMNVEV (reference sequence). The V and J ends lost 5 bases and 4 bases respectively, with 17 bases between them. The CDR3 region is CASSPLGRVGTEAFF. The CDR3 DNA sequence: TGTGCCAGCAGTCCGCTTGGTAGGGTTGGCACTGAAGCTTTCTTT.

This chain uses TRBV11-2 with TRBJ2-5, with TRBD2 matching 9 bases. Germline-derived CDR1 and CDR2 are SGHAT and FQNNGV. V lost 2 bases and J lost 2; bases outside the gene matches: 3. CDR3 length: 15 amino acids. CDR3 amino acids: CASSLMRGGQETQYF. The CDR3 DNA reads as TGTGCCAGCAGCTTAATGCGGGGGGGGCAAGAGACCCAGTACTTC.

The chain carries TRBV7-2 and TRBJ1-2; D might be TRBD1 (6 bases). Looked up from germline, CDR1 is SGHTA and CDR2 is FQGNSA. The ends were cut back, 5 bases at V and 0 bases at J, with 10 bases in the middle. The CDR3 runs 14 residues. Written as DNA, the CDR3 is TGTGCCAGCAGCGCAAGGACAGCTAACTATGGCTACACCTTC. This codes for CASSARTANYGYTF. The whole variable domain, filled in from reference TRBV7-2 and TRBJ1-2, reads GAGVSQSPSNKVTEKGKDVELRCDPISGHTALYWYRQSLGQGLEFLIYFQGNSAPDKSGLPSDRFSAERTGGSVSTLTIQRTQQEDSAVYLCASSARTANYGYTFGSGTRLTVV.

This chain uses TRBV19 with TRBJ1-2; D may be TRBD1 (5 bases). Per germline, CDR1 LNHDA and CDR2 SQIVND (reference sequence). V lost 4 bases, J lost 7 bases, and 22 bases lay in between. This CDR3 is 16 amino acids long. The chain's CDR3 is CASSTIGLRRGGGYTF. CDR3 nucleotides: TGTGCCAGTAGTACCATTGGACTGCGGAGGGGAGGTGGCTACACCTTC.

CDR3 nucleotides: TGTGCCAGCAGTTCAGGACAGGGGGGAACCGGGGAGCTGTTTTTT. As protein: CASSSGQGGTGELFF. This rearrangement joins TRBV2 to TRBJ2-2; 10 bases fit TRBD1. CDR3 length: 15 residues. Germline CDR1 is SNHLY and CDR2 is FYNNEI. The V and J ends lost 5 bases and 5 bases, in that order; junction bases with no gene match: 5. The whole variable domain, remainder taken from reference TRBV2 and TRBJ2-2, is EPEVTQTPSHQVTQMGQEVILRCVPISNHLYFYWYRQILGQKVEFLVSFYNNEISEKSEIFDDQFSVERPDGSNFTLKIRSTKLEDSAMYFCASSSGQGGTGELFFGEGSRLTVL.

This sequence joins TRBV7-8 and TRBJ1-4; D gene ambiguous. Germline V gene sequence: CDR1 SGHVS, CDR2 FQNEAQ. The CDR3 is 15 amino acids. Trimming cost V 5 bases and J 0 bases, with 10 bases left between them. CDR3 sequence: CASSPLSTTNEKLFF. CDR3 DNA sequence: TGTGCCAGCAGCCCCCTCAGCACAACTAATGAAAAACTGTTTTTT.

V and J are TRBV19 and TRBJ2-7; D call uncertain. With 5 bases removed from V and 1 base from J, the gap between germline ends came to 9 bases. Looked up from germline, CDR1 is LNHDA and CDR2 is SQIVND (reference sequence). The CDR3 consists of 13 residues. This chain's CDR3 is CASSPRGSYEQYF. The CDR3 DNA is TGTGCCAGTAGTCCCCGTGGTTCCTACGAGCAGTACTTC.

This clone is a singleton in its sample. This chain joins TRBV6-8 and TRBJ1-2; TRBD1 might be the D (6 bases). The germline CDR1 and CDR2 sequences are MNHGY and SAAAGT. This CDR3 spans 16 amino acids. V lost 0 bases to trimming and J lost 8 bases, with 19 bases between them. In DNA form, the CDR3 reads TGTGCCAGCAGTTACTCCACAGGGTTTACGATGGAAGGCTACACCTTC. It encodes CASSYSTGFTMEGYTF.

This CDR3 reads CASSITDNYGYTF. The CDR3 nucleotides read TGTGCCAGTAGTATTACGGATAACTATGGCTACACCTTC. The chain employs TRBV19 and TRBJ1-2; D unresolved. Germline CDR1 and CDR2: LNHDA and SQIVND (reference sequence). Trimming shortened V by 3 bases and J by 1 base, and 6 bases separated the two germline ends. The CDR3 sequence is 13 residues long.

This rearrangement joins TRBV5-1 to TRBJ1-2; 10 bases align to TRBD1. This CDR3 region has 14 residues. Germline CDR1 is SGHRS and CDR2 is YFSETQ. The V gene end was trimmed by 4 bases and the J gene end by 7 bases; junction bases not matched to a gene: 7. The DNA for the CDR3 is TGCGCCAGCAGCCCGGGACAGGGGAGCTCTGGCTACACCTTC. Protein sequence: CASSPGQGSSGYTF.

Here the CDR3 reads CATSMTGVGQPQHF. DNA of the CDR3: TGTGCCACCAGCATGACAGGGGTGGGTCAGCCCCAGCATTTT. The V gene is TRBV15, the J gene TRBJ1-5; 8 positions agree with TRBD1. V lost 4 bases and J lost 6; bases outside the gene matches: 5. CDR1 is LNHNV and CDR2 is YYDKDF in the germline V gene (reference sequence). The CDR3 runs 14 residues.

This clone has just a few counts. V usage is TRBV14 and J usage is TRBJ1-1; TRBD1 matches 7 bases. CDR1 is SGHDN, CDR2 FVKESK, per germline. The CDR3 has 14 amino acids. J lost 1 base, V lost 6 bases, and 5 bases had no gene match. This CDR3 is CASRRTGENTEAFF. Here the CDR3 DNA reads TGTGCCAGCAGGCGCACAGGGGAGAACACTGAAGCTTTCTTT. The whole variable domain, filled in from reference TRBV14 and TRBJ1-1, reads EAGVTQFPSHSVIEKGQTVTLRCDPISGHDNLYWYRRVMGKEIKFLLHFVKESKQDESGMPNNRFLAERTGGTYSTLKVQPAELEDSGVYFCASRRTGENTEAFFGQGTRLTVV.

The chain recombines TRBV7-9 with TRBJ2-1, with D possibly being TRBD2 (7 bases). Per germline, CDR1 SEHNR and CDR2 FQNEAQ (reference sequence). The CDR3 has 15 residues. Deletions cut 4 bases from V and 7 bases from J, with 17 bases between. CDR3 nucleotides: TGTGCCAGCAGCTCCGATCGGGGGGCGTGGAATGAGCAGTTCTTC. The encoded protein is CASSSDRGAWNEQFF.

The chain uses TRBV5-4 and TRBJ2-5; the D gene could be TRBD1 or TRBD2 (5 bases each). Germline V gene sequence: CDR1 SGHNT, CDR2 YYREEE (reference sequence). This CDR3 is 16 amino acids long. Trimming stripped 0 bases from V and 4 bases from J, with 16 bases between. The CDR3, as DNA: TGTGCCAGCAGCTTGGGTCGGGCCCTGGGGGTAGAGACCCAGTACTTC. Its protein is CASSLGRALGVETQYF.

CDR3 sequence reads: CASSDLDLAIDGYTF. In DNA, the CDR3 is TGTGCCAGCAGTGATCTGGACCTGGCCATTGATGGCTACACCTTC. The V gene is TRBV6-1, the J gene TRBJ1-2, with D hard to call. V was shortened by 3 bases and J by 6 bases, with 17 bases between the two germline ends. This CDR3 has 15 amino acids. In germline, CDR1 is MNHNS, CDR2 SASEGT.

CDR3: CASSLVGRDEKLFF. DNA of the CDR3: TGTGCCAGCAGCTTGGTTGGCCGGGATGAAAAACTGTTTTTT. The chain uses TRBV5-8 and TRBJ1-4, with unresolved D. The CDR3 is made up of 14 amino acids. Looked up from germline, CDR1 is SGHTS and CDR2 is YDEGEE. Trimming cost V 0 bases and J 6 bases, with 9 bases left between them.

A few counts support this clone. This chain joins TRBV5-1 and TRBJ1-4; D possibly corresponds to TRBD1 (6 bases). This CDR3 comprises 14 residues. Per the germline V gene, CDR1 is SGHRS and CDR2 is YFSETQ. The V gene lost 0 bases and the J gene lost 5 bases, with 8 bases spanning the gap. CDR3 sequence: CASSLGTDNEKLFF. The CDR3, as DNA: TGCGCCAGCAGCTTGGGGACAGACAATGAAAAACTGTTTTTT.

A single count supports this clone. The rearrangement uses TRBV9 and TRBJ1-6; unclear D gene. Germline V lookup: CDR1 SGDLS, CDR2 YYNGEE. V was clipped by 7 bases and J by 10 bases, with 12 bases between them. The CDR3 length is 12 residues. The CDR3 loop reads CASGRAQSPLHF. The DNA for the CDR3 is TGTGCCAGCGGGCGTGCGCAATCACCCCTCCACTTT.

This chain connects TRBV6-5 to TRBJ1-4; D might be TRBD1 (5 bases). CDR1 is MNHEY and CDR2 is SVGAGI in the germline V gene. The germline V and J ends were trimmed by 2 bases and 0 bases, with 7 bases remaining between them. The CDR3 has 15 residues. CDR3 DNA: TGTGCCAGCAGTTACCAGGGATCAACTAATGAAAAACTGTTTTTT. It specifies CASSYQGSTNEKLFF.

The chain carries TRBV7-9 and TRBJ2-5; D possibly corresponds to TRBD2 (5 bases). Germline-derived CDR1 and CDR2 are SEHNR and FQNEAQ (reference sequence). The germline V and J ends were trimmed by 2 bases and 1 base, with 8 bases remaining between them. The CDR3 is 14 amino acids. The CDR3 loop is CASSLTSGQETQYF. The CDR3 nucleotides read TGTGCCAGCAGCTTAACGAGCGGCCAAGAGACCCAGTACTTC.

The genes are TRBV19 and TRBJ2-5; D is uncertain. The germline CDR1 and CDR2 sequences are LNHDA and SQIVND (reference sequence). Trimming cost V 7 bases and J 5 bases, with 23 bases left between them. This CDR3 contains 16 residues. CDR3 loop: CASTSTTGSGLETQYF. The CDR3 coding sequence is TGTGCCAGTACCTCCACGACGGGTAGTGGGCTGGAGACCCAGTACTTC.

The V call is TRBV27, the J call TRBJ2-3; D unclear. Germline CDR1 MNHEY, CDR2 SMNVEV (reference sequence). V lost 5 bases and J lost 4, with 7 bases in between. This CDR3 is 12 amino acids long. This CDR3 reads CASSTGADTQYF. CDR3 DNA sequence: TGTGCCAGCAGTACTGGGGCAGATACGCAGTATTTT.

J is TRBJ2-7 and V is TRBV5-1; TRBD1 agrees at 8 bases. This CDR3 region has 13 residues. From germline, CDR1 is SGHRS and CDR2 YFSETQ. J lost 3 bases, V lost 5 bases, and 4 bases had no gene match. CDR3: CASSQGQDYEQYF. DNA for the CDR3: TGCGCCAGCAGTCAGGGACAGGACTACGAGCAGTACTTC.

The chain carries TRBV6-5 and TRBJ2-2; D uncertain. The CDR3 length is 13 residues. In germline, CDR1 is MNHEY, CDR2 SVGAGI. Trimming shortened V by 5 bases and J by 6 bases, and 10 bases separated the two germline ends. The CDR3 protein is CASSLAWSGELFF. CDR3 DNA: TGTGCCAGCAGTCTGGCTTGGTCCGGGGAGCTGTTTTTT.

The V gene is TRBV5-6, the J gene TRBJ1-2; D remains ambiguous. This CDR3 spans 13 amino acids. Deletions cut 3 bases from V and 4 bases from J, with 10 bases between. The germline V gene encodes CDR1 SGHDT and CDR2 YYEEEE. The CDR3 here is CASSSDRVYGYTF. CDR3 DNA sequence: TGTGCCAGCAGCTCCGACCGGGTCTATGGCTACACCTTC.

The V and J genes are TRBV18 and TRBJ2-2, with D possibly matching TRBD1 (6 bases). The CDR3 has 16 residues. V was trimmed by 0 bases and J by 1 base, leaving 9 bases between them. CDR1 and CDR2 (germline): KGHSH, LQKENI. CDR3 nucleotide sequence: TGTGCCAGCTCACCACCGCAGGGACAGAACACCGGGGAGCTGTTTTTT. Translation: CASSPPQGQNTGELFF.